This T cell receptor beta chain came from a study of blood T cell repertoires in COVID-19 (dated by TCRdb to the early 2020s). Regarding the complete study: The collaborator samples originated in the United States, Italy and Spain and spanned the acute and convalescent phases of COVID-19. The material from the prospective study consisted of cDNA or gDNA derived from T cells, B-cell-depleted T cells, or PBMCs. The sample metadata nearly always contained a de-identified subject ID, COVID-19 status, age in years and sex. Where available, HLA class I and class II types were taken from metadata supplied by the sample provider and were not determined by assay-based typing. The repertoires were released in a freely available public database intended as a resource for research on the immune response to SARS-CoV-2. Samples came from the ongoing ImmuneRACE study (first 160 participants) plus 1,254 subjects from 6 global collaborators. Deeply sampled blood TCRbeta repertoires from subjects exposed to, actively infected with, or recovered from COVID-19 were included in the dataset.

V drops 1 base and J drops 1 base, leaving 8 bases in between. The cysteine opens and the phenylalanine closes a CDR3 of 15 amino acids. Only the CDR3 region is kept as DNA, spanning 45 bases read in frame from base 1. CDR1 and CDR2 (SGHTA, FQGNSA) derive from the germline V gene. TCRbeta CDR3 regions were amplified from genomic DNA by means of the immunoSEQ Assay, a bias-controlled multiplex PCR. On the authors' methods: The number of nucleated cells in each sample was estimated from the amplification of reference gene primers within the assay. To quantify the absolute abundance of each unique TCRbeta CDR3 rearrangement, sequence reads were collapsed and filtered. For each sample, productive Simpson clonality was calculated as the square root of Simpson's diversity index over productive rearrangements. TCRdb provides this immuneACCESS table in a form limited to in-frame rearrangements. Some clones are lacking; in checked studies, under half of them reflect an unresolved V gene, and why the rest are absent is not known. The V and J calls and the clone size are those of that table, but D and trimming were determined from the DNA. For this sample the table gives fewer than 200,000 clones, of which over 65% were detected only once. The ten largest clones represent 2.5% to 3.5% of the sample.

Whole blood was collected in K2EDTA tubes by collaborating institutions according to the institutions' own protocols. For TCRbeta analysis, collaborators shipped samples as frozen whole blood, isolated PBMCs, or DNA extracted from either of those sample types. Regarding this clone: Its antigen is not yet known. Base quality data are lacking; no much larger clone is found one base away.

Study-wide findings and limitations: Clinical and demographic metadata were provided uncurated, with the amount varying by source and participant.

The sample was peripheral blood. The chain links TRBV7-2 with TRBJ2-1; TRBD2 is a weak D gene call, 6 bases matching. The sequence came from an elderly woman with acute or convalescent COVID-19. The DNA sequence reads TGTGCCAGCAGCTTAGACGGGAGTTCCTACAATGAGCAGTTCTTC. Protein translation: CASSLDGSSYNEQFF.